This T cell receptor beta chain was sequenced during a study of OX40 agonist ivuxolimab in advanced cancers. Assay used: immunoSEQ multiplex PCR; TCRdb lists only in-frame clones, some missing. The data show about 12,000 clones, about three quarters seen once. The CDR3 extends over 18 amino acids. V lost 4 bases and J lost 0, with 22 bases in between. Germline CDR1 and CDR2: SGHAT and FQNNGV. The chain links TRBV11-2 to TRBJ2-7; the D is unclear. This sample comprised CD4+ or CD8+ T cells sorted from blood, obtained in a trial of the OX40 agonist ivuxolimab. The sequence derives from an adult with an advanced solid tumor such as melanoma, head and neck, liver or kidney cancer. This CDR3 reads CASSSNPNGGFSSYEQYF. The CDR3 bases are TGTGCCAGCAGCTCCAACCCCAACGGTGGGTTTAGCTCCTACGAGCAGTACTTC.